One and the same sample provided the 30 T cell receptor beta chains below, sequenced in a study of blood T cell repertoires in COVID-19. Method: immunoSEQ multiplex PCR; TCRdb's copy keeps in-frame clones and lacks some. In the table there are about 260,000 clones, 80% to 90% of which are singletons. The sequencing input was peripheral blood. The source of these receptors is a woman in her thirties or forties who had recovered from COVID-19.

The chain recombines TRBV2 with TRBJ1-1; 8 bases map to TRBD1. The CDR3 has 14 amino acids. Germline V CDR1 and CDR2: SNHLY, FYNNEI. Losses at the gene ends were 5 bases for V and 3 bases for J; bases not matched to a gene: 5. The CDR3 DNA reads TGTGCCAGCAGTCTGCAGGGGGCGCACACTGAAGCTTTCTTT. As protein: CASSLQGAHTEAFF.

This chain joins TRBV6-5 and TRBJ1-2; TRBD1 agrees at 7 bases. This CDR3 comprises 15 residues. Losses at the gene ends were 6 bases for V and 4 bases for J; bases not matched to a gene: 11. CDR1 MNHEY and CDR2 SVGAGI come from the germline V gene. CDR3 DNA sequence: TGTGCCAGCAGCCCCCGACAGGGTATCTCCTATGGCTACACCTTC. Translating gives CASSPRQGISYGYTF.

In its sample, this clone was seen once. This sequence joins TRBV9 and TRBJ1-1; 8 nucleotides line up with TRBD1. V trimming: 4 bases; J trimming: 6 bases; junction bases outside the gene matches: 5. The CDR3 is 13 residues long. Germline V gene sequence: CDR1 SGDLS, CDR2 YYNGEE. In nucleotides, the CDR3 is TGTGCCAGCAGCCGGACAGGGTCTTCTGAAGCTTTCTTT. Its translation: CASSRTGSSEAFF.

The chain couples TRBV6-5 to TRBJ1-1; tentative D call: TRBD1 (5 bases). V gave up 2 bases and J gave up 6 bases, with 10 bases separating them. The CDR3 has 13 amino acids. The germline V gene has CDR1 MNHEY and CDR2 SVGAGI. The CDR3: CASSYRGIAEAFF. The CDR3 DNA follows: TGTGCCAGCAGTTACCGGGGGATCGCTGAAGCTTTCTTT.

The rearrangement joins TRBV4-3 to TRBJ1-6, with D perhaps matching TRBD1 (5 bases). V was trimmed by 0 bases and J by 10 bases, leaving 7 bases between them. The length of the CDR3 is 13 residues. In germline, CDR1 is LGHNA, CDR2 YSLEER. DNA of the CDR3: TGCGCCAGCAGCCAAGAGGACAACTCACCCCTCCACTTT. Protein sequence: CASSQEDNSPLHF.

The chain joins TRBV2 to TRBJ2-1, with TRBD1 matching 10 bases. The V gene's germline CDR1 is SNHLY and CDR2 FYNNEI. CDR3 length equals 15 residues. V was pared by 7 bases and J by 4 bases, with 7 bases of the junction left unmatched. The CDR3 DNA reads as TGTGCCAGCAAACCGACAGGGGGCGCGTACAATGAGCAGTTCTTC. Protein product: CASKPTGGAYNEQFF.

V gene TRBV6-5 combines with J gene TRBJ2-7, with 7 nucleotides matching TRBD2. This CDR3 region has 15 residues. Germline CDR1 MNHEY, CDR2 SVGAGI. V shed 0 bases, J shed 0 bases, and the junction held 2 bases outside the gene matches. CDR3 in DNA: TGTGCCAGCAGTTACTCATGGGGGGGCTCCTACGAGCAGTACTTC. Protein sequence: CASSYSWGGSYEQYF.

The rearrangement links TRBV11-2 to TRBJ1-1; perhaps TRBD1 as D (6 bases). The CDR3 is 16 residues long. The V gene's germline CDR1 is SGHAT and CDR2 FQNNGV. V lost 5 bases to trimming and J lost 3 bases, with 19 bases between them. CDR3 sequence reads: CASSPRAARGDTEAFF. The DNA for the CDR3 is TGTGCCAGCAGCCCCCGGGCGGCCAGGGGTGACACTGAAGCTTTCTTT.

This clone appeared once. The chain links TRBV13 to TRBJ1-4; D not certain. The V gene's germline CDR1 is PRHDT and CDR2 FYEKMQ (reference sequence). The CDR3 spans 13 residues. Trimming cost V 5 bases and J 7 bases, with 11 bases left between them. The CDR3 spells CASSGEETEKLFF. CDR3 sequence (DNA): TGTGCCAGCAGCGGGGAGGAGACTGAAAAACTGTTTTTT.

The CDR3 bases are TGCGCCAGCAGCTCCCCCCTGCAGGGCAAAGAGACCCAGTACTTC. This sequence encodes CASSSPLQGKETQYF. The chain combines TRBV5-1 with TRBJ2-5, with a weak D call TRBD1 (5 bases). The CDR3 is 15 amino acids. The V end lost 3 bases, the J end lost 3 bases, and 15 bases lay between the germline ends. Germline CDR1 and CDR2: SGHRS and YFSETQ.

On this clone itself: The sample contains more than one DNA sequence encoding this CDR3. V gene TRBV27 combines with J gene TRBJ2-7, with TRBD2 matching 7 bases. In germline, CDR1 is MNHEY, CDR2 SMNVEV (reference sequence). The V segment lost 5 bases and the J segment 4 bases; nucleotides outside the gene matches: 5. The CDR3 is 13 amino acids. CDR3 protein: CASSPLGGYEQYF. CDR3 coding DNA: TGTGCCAGCAGTCCCCTGGGGGGGTACGAGCAGTACTTC.

This clone was counted only a few times. The chain uses TRBV27 and TRBJ1-2, with D possibly TRBD1 on 6 matching bases. CDR3 length: 12 residues. From germline, CDR1 is MNHEY and CDR2 SMNVEV (reference sequence). V gave up 8 bases and J gave up 2 bases, with 9 bases separating them. The CDR3 spells CASGGRNYGYTF. The CDR3 nucleotides read TGTGCCAGCGGGGGCAGGAACTATGGCTACACCTTC.

This clone has just one count. This chain links TRBV7-2 with TRBJ2-7; 9 bases match TRBD1. Germline V lookup: CDR1 SGHTA, CDR2 FQGNSA. The CDR3 contains 14 residues. The V and J ends lost 3 bases and 4 bases, in that order; junction bases with no gene match: 4. The DNA of the CDR3 is TGTGCCAGCAGCTTCCGGGACAGGGCGTACGAGCAGTACTTC. Encoded protein: CASSFRDRAYEQYF.

CDR3 sequence: CASSESRLAATDTQYF. In DNA, the CDR3 is TGCGCCAGCAGTGAGTCCAGACTAGCGGCCACAGATACGCAGTATTTT. V usage is TRBV10-2 and J usage is TRBJ2-3, with TRBD2 matching over 9 bases. The CDR3 length is 16 residues. Germline V CDR1 and CDR2: WSHSY, SAAADI. V shed 0 bases and J 2 bases; nucleotides not matched to a gene: 3.

This clone was seen only a few times. The rearrangement links TRBV5-1 to TRBJ1-4; 10 bases line up with TRBD1. The CDR3 is 13 amino acids. V gave up 4 bases and J gave up 14 bases; unmatched junction bases: 8. Looked up from germline, CDR1 is SGHRS and CDR2 is YFSETQ. The CDR3 here is CASSTTGGPPLFF. The CDR3 DNA is TGCGCCAGCAGCACGACAGGGGGCCCTCCCCTGTTTTTT. Full variable domain (missing parts from reference TRBV5-1 and TRBJ1-4): KAGVTQTPRYLIKTRGQQVTLSCSPISGHRSVSWYQQTPGQGLQFLFEYFSETQRNKGNFPGRFSGRQFSNSRSEMNVSTLELGDSALYLCASSTTGGPPLFFGSGTQLSVL.

The count of this clone is one. The rearrangement joins TRBV3-1 (or the pseudogene TRBV3-2) to TRBJ1-6, with 8 nucleotides matching TRBD1. The germline V gene encodes CDR1 LGHDT and CDR2 YNNKEL (reference sequence). This CDR3 is built from 16 residues. V lost 3 bases to trimming and J lost 2 bases; unmatched junction nucleotides: 3. The DNA for the CDR3 is TGTGCCAGCAGCCACCGGACAGGGCCCTATAATTCACCCCTCCACTTT. This codes for CASSHRTGPYNSPLHF.

The rearrangement uses TRBV3-1 (or the pseudogene TRBV3-2) and TRBJ2-2, with D tentatively TRBD2 (5 bases). The V end lost 2 bases, the J end lost 8 bases, and 9 bases lay between the germline ends. Germline values: CDR1 LGHDT, CDR2 YNNKEL (reference sequence). CDR3 length: 13 amino acids. CDR3 residues: CASSQTEAGELFF. The CDR3 region has the DNA TGTGCCAGCAGCCAAACGGAGGCAGGGGAGCTGTTTTTT.

This clone was seen just once. The chain combines TRBV15 with TRBJ1-5; a possible D gene is TRBD1 (5 bases). Germline loops: CDR1 LNHNV, CDR2 YYDKDF (reference sequence). This CDR3 has 16 residues. Trimming took off 1 base at V and 6 bases at J, with 16 bases between the two ends. The CDR3 sequence: CATSRAGAAQVQPQHF. As DNA, the CDR3 is TGTGCCACCAGCAGAGCTGGGGCAGCCCAGGTTCAGCCCCAGCATTTT. The full variable domain, in which reference TRBV15 and TRBJ1-5 provide the parts outside the CDR3, is DAMVIQNPRYQVTQFGKPVTLSCSQTLNHNVMYWYQQKSSQAPKLLFHYYDKDFNNEADTPDNFQSRRPNTSFCFLDIRSPGLGDTAMYLCATSRAGAAQVQPQHFGDGTRLSIL.

The V and J genes are TRBV3-1 (or the pseudogene TRBV3-2) and TRBJ1-2; 7 bases match TRBD1. The germline V gene encodes CDR1 LGHDT and CDR2 YNNKEL (reference sequence). V lost 10 bases to trimming and J lost 4 bases; unmatched junction nucleotides: 12. CDR3 length: 14 residues. The CDR3 DNA is TGTGCCACCCTACCCTCCGGGACAGTCTATGGCTACACCTTC. It translates to CATLPSGTVYGYTF.

This sequence joins TRBV6-2 or TRBV6-3 and TRBJ1-4; D gene ambiguous. Germline assignment: CDR1 MNHEY and CDR2 SVGEGT. This CDR3 contains 12 residues. V gave up 6 bases and J gave up 7 bases, with 9 bases separating them. This CDR3 reads CASSPRVEKLFF. For the CDR3, the DNA is TGTGCCAGCAGCCCACGGGTTGAAAAACTGTTTTTT.

The chain is built from TRBV5-4 and TRBJ1-2, with D maybe TRBD1 (5 bases). Trimming took off 3 bases at V and 4 bases at J, with 16 bases between the two ends. The CDR3 extends over 15 amino acids. Germline V lookup: CDR1 SGHNT, CDR2 YYREEE (reference sequence). The CDR3 spells CASSSDLQASYGYTF. The CDR3, as DNA: TGTGCCAGCAGCTCGGACCTACAGGCTTCCTATGGCTACACCTTC.

This chain connects TRBV21-1 to TRBJ2-7; the DNA was not compared with TRBD1, the D call given in the table. TRBV21-1 is a pseudogene segment. The CDR3 totals 13 residues. The CDR3 loop reads CASTQKGRYEQYF. CDR3 nucleotides: TGTGCCAGCACCCAAAAGGGGCGCTACGAGCAGTACTTC.

The genes are TRBV7-2 and TRBJ1-1, with 7 bases matching TRBD1. The CDR3 has 14 residues. The V gene's germline CDR1 is SGHTA and CDR2 FQGNSA. J lost 0 bases, V lost 5 bases, and 3 bases had no gene match. The CDR3 DNA reads as TGTGCCAGCAGCCTACAGGGGATGAACACTGAAGCTTTCTTT. This translates into CASSLQGMNTEAFF.

The chain carries TRBV5-1 and TRBJ2-7, with no clear D. Trimming took 0 bases from V and 4 from J, leaving 17 bases between them. The CDR3 length is 16 residues. Germline loops: CDR1 SGHRS, CDR2 YFSETQ. CDR3: CASSLAFGQAGYEQYF. CDR3 nucleotides: TGCGCCAGCAGCTTGGCCTTTGGGCAGGCTGGATACGAGCAGTACTTC. The whole variable domain, remainder taken from reference TRBV5-1 and TRBJ2-7, is KAGVTQTPRYLIKTRGQQVTLSCSPISGHRSVSWYQQTPGQGLQFLFEYFSETQRNKGNFPGRFSGRQFSNSRSEMNVSTLELGDSALYLCASSLAFGQAGYEQYFGPGTRLTVT.

This clone occurred a few times. The rearrangement joins TRBV10-1 to TRBJ1-2; TRBD1 matches at 7 bases. The ends lost 7 bases at V and 1 base at J; junction bases unmatched: 12. There are 16 residues in the CDR3. Germline assignment: CDR1 WNHNN and CDR2 SYGVQD (reference sequence). In DNA, the CDR3 is TGCGCCAGCAACCACGAACAGGGGCCGCTTAACTATGGCTACACCTTC. It is translated as CASNHEQGPLNYGYTF.

Only a few counts were recorded for this clone. J is TRBJ1-1 and V is TRBV10-3; D is uncertain. The V end lost 8 bases, the J end lost 1 base, and 8 bases lay between the germline ends. The CDR3 is made up of 12 amino acids. CDR1 and CDR2 from the germline V gene are ENHRY and SYGVKD. In DNA form, the CDR3 reads TGTGCCATCGGTACTAGGAACACTGAAGCTTTCTTT. Protein sequence: CAIGTRNTEAFF.

The V and J genes are TRBV6-5 and TRBJ1-2, with D uncertain. Germline V gene sequence: CDR1 MNHEY, CDR2 SVGAGI. The CDR3 is 14 residues long. The V end lost 0 bases, the J end lost 5 bases, and 10 bases lay between the germline ends. DNA of the CDR3: TGTGCCAGCAGTTACTCGACTCGACTTTATGGCTACACCTTC. It yields the protein CASSYSTRLYGYTF.

The chain has TRBV7-9 and TRBJ2-5, with 8 nucleotides matching TRBD2. Germline V gives CDR1 SEHNR, CDR2 FQNEAQ (reference sequence). The CDR3 is 17 residues long. V dropped 5 bases and J dropped 5; count of bases not matched to a gene: 16. The DNA for the CDR3 is TGTGCCAGCAGCCCCCGGGAGGGCAGGGGAAGGGAGGAGACCCAGTACTTC. Encoded protein: CASSPREGRGREETQYF.

Written as DNA, the CDR3 is TGTGCCAGCAGCCTCGCGGGGGAAGCTTTCTTT. It translates to CASSLAGEAFF. The V call is TRBV12-3 or TRBV12-4, the J call TRBJ1-1; D uncertain. The V gene lost 6 bases and the J gene lost 8 bases, with 10 bases spanning the gap. The CDR3 is made up of 11 amino acids.

The V call is TRBV1, the J call TRBJ2-6; TRBD2, the table's D call, lacks a check against the DNA. TRBV1 is an annotated pseudogene. The CDR3 consists of 18 residues. CDR3 in amino acids: CTSSEVRQRCSGANVLTF. The CDR3 DNA sequence: TGCACCAGCAGCGAAGTCCGTCAGCGATGCTCTGGGGCCAACGTCCTGACTTTC.